This is a list of T cell receptor beta chains from one sample in a study of T cell changes during pregnancy in multiple sclerosis. Generated by immunoSEQ multiplex PCR, the TCRdb table keeps only in-frame clones and is missing some. The table includes just under 65,000 clones, about 90% detected once. The source material was peripheral blood, sampled in the second trimester of pregnancy. These receptors were obtained from a female donor in good health, enrolled as a control in a pregnancy study. Both conserved end residues are trimmed from each CDR3.

v_call cdr3_aa
TRBV29-1 SVDRGGKQETQY
TRBV5-4 ASSLVGGGYGYT
TRBV5-6 ASSLPGLSYEQY
TRBV6-1 ASGTSATYEQY
TRBV29-1 SVDPDRGSREQF
TRBV7-2 ASSLGTDRNTIY
TRBV28 ASTTSGQGRINYGYT
TRBV18 ASSPRRLPGLAGVSLTDTQY
TRBV5-1 ASSQGTANTEAF
TRBV6-5 ASRTGDLQPQH
TRBV6-5 ASSYVGTGSYEQY
TRBV5-6 ASSLKTSGTYNEQF
TRBV7-6 ASSVWSGEEETQY
TRBV7-9 ASSPSGGDQPQH
TRBV5-1 ASSFSGGPSTEAF
TRBV6-6 ASRGGQAPSYEQY
TRBV5-4 ASSLASGGSLPGELF
TRBV30 AWSNRANNQPQH
TRBV5-1 ASSSPRGGRGVHEQY
TRBV9 ASSVAAENTEAF
TRBV7-3 ASSLDRGLGYT
TRBV6-5 ASTQEGNTEAF
TRBV29-1 SVGPRGSVGTEAF
TRBV7-2 ASSRTPGNQPQH
TRBV7-8 ASSPWEGEKLF
TRBV5-6 ASSITGEFYGYT
TRBV15 ATSRLMEGPGANVLT
TRBV5-1 ASSHALGQETQY
TRBV11-2 ASSFPGGTEAF
TRBV21-1 ASPTSGASTDTQY
TRBV15 ATSRVGLNYDEQY
TRBV6-1 ASTRRGTYEQY
TRBV27 ASSRLAGGYNEQF
TRBV5-1 ASSWTKNTEAF
TRBV9 ASSPTGGNTEAF
TRBV15 ATSKLGGQGNSGANVLT
TRBV29-1 SFGVGDTQY
TRBV11-2 ASSSRADTQY
TRBV27 ASRIRPGTGNSPLH
TRBV21-1 ASRGSFPGQGDEQF
TRBV5-4 ASSLAGTSPDTQY
TRBV13 ASRHFWTSGTYNEQF
TRBV19 ASTGGITYNEQF
TRBV7-9 ASSLIAEETQY